These 8 T cell receptor beta chains share one sample of origin, sequenced in a study of blood T cell repertoires in COVID-19. Using immunoSEQ multiplex PCR, the repertoire was profiled, and TCRdb retains in-frame clones only, with some absent. The sample has some 70,000 clones; approximately 92% are singletons. The sample was peripheral blood. Source of these receptors: a man aged 50-60 years with active COVID-19.

This sequence joins TRBV7-8 and TRBJ2-1; a weak D match, TRBD1 (6 bases). The length of the CDR3 is 16 residues. The V gene's germline CDR1 is SGHVS and CDR2 FQNEAQ. V was shortened by 5 bases and J by 5 bases, with 19 bases between the two germline ends. The CDR3 here is CASSPSQGWLDNEQFF. Here the CDR3 DNA reads TGTGCCAGCAGCCCCTCTCAGGGGTGGTTGGACAATGAGCAGTTCTTC.

V usage is TRBV19 and J usage is TRBJ2-5; 7 positions match TRBD1. Unmatched junction bases numbered 4, after V lost 6 bases and J lost 0 bases. CDR3 length: 14 amino acids. Germline assignment: CDR1 LNHDA and CDR2 SQIVND (reference sequence). The CDR3 loop reads CASRPQGDQETQYF. For the CDR3, the DNA is TGTGCCAGTAGGCCTCAGGGGGACCAAGAGACCCAGTACTTC.

This chain uses TRBV7-2 with TRBJ2-1; 8 bases match TRBD2. The CDR3 runs 14 residues. Trimming cost V 6 bases and J 4 bases; bases outside gene matches: 5. Germline CDR1 reads SGHTA; CDR2 reads FQGNSA. The CDR3 sequence is CASSISGGYNEQFF. The CDR3 coding sequence is TGTGCCAGCAGTATCAGCGGGGGTTACAATGAGCAGTTCTTC. Filled out from reference TRBV7-2 and TRBJ2-1, the complete variable domain reads GAGVSQSPSNKVTEKGKDVELRCDPISGHTALYWYRQSLGQGLEFLIYFQGNSAPDKSGLPSDRFSAERTGGSVSTLTIQRTQQEDSAVYLCASSISGGYNEQFFGPGTRLTVL.

This chain links TRBV3-1 (or the pseudogene TRBV3-2) with TRBJ2-3, with D tentatively TRBD1 (5 bases). Trimming cost V 4 bases and J 1 base, with 15 bases left between them. CDR1 is LGHDT and CDR2 is YNNKEL in the germline V gene (reference sequence). There are 16 residues in the CDR3. The CDR3 loop is CASSLRQGYRTDTQYF. CDR3 DNA sequence: TGTGCCAGCAGCCTCCGGCAGGGCTATCGCACAGATACGCAGTATTTT.

This chain links TRBV6-1 with TRBJ1-5, with D possibly TRBD1 on 5 matching bases. This CDR3 comprises 16 residues. Deletions cut 2 bases from V and 0 bases from J, with 11 bases between. The germline V gene has CDR1 MNHNS and CDR2 SASEGT. This CDR3 reads CASSEWGEGSNQPQHF. The CDR3 DNA follows: TGTGCCAGCAGTGAATGGGGGGAAGGTAGCAATCAGCCCCAGCATTTT.

The chain joins TRBV10-2 to TRBJ1-1, with 7 bases matching TRBD1. V shed 5 bases and J 6 bases; nucleotides not matched to a gene: 9. The germline V gene has CDR1 WSHSY and CDR2 SAAADI. The CDR3 consists of 14 residues. In DNA form, the CDR3 reads TGCGCCAGCAGTAACAGGGGTTCGGTCCCTGAAGCTTTCTTT. As protein: CASSNRGSVPEAFF.

V and J are TRBV11-2 and TRBJ1-1; the D gene is possibly TRBD1 (6 bases). Per germline, CDR1 SGHAT and CDR2 FQNNGV. This CDR3 has 13 amino acids. Trimming stripped 3 bases from V and 4 bases from J, with 9 bases between. The CDR3 nucleotides are TGTGCCAGCAGCTTGCAGGGGCTCACTGAAGCTTTCTTT. It specifies CASSLQGLTEAFF.

The rearrangement uses TRBV27 and TRBJ2-7; 9 bases line up with TRBD1. Germline CDR1 MNHEY, CDR2 SMNVEV (reference sequence). The trim removed 7 bases at V and 3 bases at J, leaving 16 bases unmatched. This CDR3 is 17 amino acids long. CDR3 region: CASTPTGRDRVFYEQYF. In nucleotides, the CDR3 is TGTGCCAGCACCCCCACGGGGCGGGACAGGGTATTCTACGAGCAGTACTTC.